This T cell receptor (beta chain) was identified during a study of Graves' ophthalmopathy and Graves' hyperthyroidism. Study findings and constraints: Between ophthalmopathy and stable hyperthyroidism, a 13-signature model drew a separation with 87.88% sensitivity and over 80% specificity. Both an approximately 68% sensitivity and a roughly 72% specificity characterized the model's predictions of ophthalmopathy progression. The majority of expanded thyroid clonotypes above 0.001 frequency also occurred in blood.

Amplified material comprised TCR beta CDR3 regions derived from RNA transcripts. The authors performed first-round RT-PCR with HTBI primers and then a second-round multiplex PCR. MiXCR, run by TCRdb on the multiplex PCR reads, gives a single entry per CDR3 protein. The data show 400,000 to 500,000 distinct CDR3 sequences, 21% seen once. The CDR3 length is 15 residues. J was trimmed by 4 bases and V by 2 bases; bases with no gene match: 6. Germline CDR1 LGHNA, CDR2 YNFKEQ. This clonotype was counted at least ten times. Its antigen is not identified. The diagnosis was founded upon clinical symptoms, serum thyroxine, TRAb, thyroid ultrasound and orbital computed tomography.

The chain has TRBV4-2 and TRBJ2-7, with TRBD1 matching 9 bases. The receptor was derived from a woman aged 18 to 35 with stable Graves' hyperthyroidism. Material: peripheral blood. Written as DNA, the CDR3 is TGTGCCAGCAGCCAAATACAGGGGGCGTCGTACGAGCAGTACTTC. Residues: CASSQIQGASYEQYF.